Here is one T cell receptor beta chain with its context. The antigen is undetermined. The source of the sample is a study of T cells expressing NK-cell markers. Study-level background: Sorted T-cell subsets CD3+CD56+NKG2C+, CD3+CD56+NKG2C- and CD3+CD56-NKG2C+ were TCR beta-sequenced. Seven donors tested HCMV-seropositive and one tested seronegative among the eight sequenced.

Following a re-call of the 5' RACE reads, TCRdb has one entry per CDR3 protein and lacks DNA. The sample holds 150,000 to 200,000 distinct CDR3 sequences. Findings and limits, study-wide: In four donors, these clonotypes also led the CD3+CD56-NKG2C+ fraction.

The receptor was isolated from a man between 18 and 69 years old in good health. Sequencing used blood T cells: a sorted CD56 or NKG2C T cell subset, CD4+ or CD8+ T cells, or bulk PBMC T cells (not recorded which).

CDR3 loop: CASSLRFSGTARRGYTF. The V and J genes are TRBV27 and TRBJ1-2. Germline V gene lookup returns CDR1 MNHEY and CDR2 SMNVEV (reference sequence). The CDR3 spans 17 residues.